This is a list of T cell receptor beta chains from one sample in a study of identical twins. TCRdb processed the 5' RACE reads anew with MiXCR; each CDR3 protein has one entry. Of a few hundred thousand distinct CDR3 sequences in the sample, roughly 9% were seen once. Another study also made use of these data, one on yellow fever vaccine responses in identical twins.

Sequencing was performed on CD8+ T cells sorted from blood. These receptor sequences come from a woman younger than 30 in good health. Both conserved end residues are part of each CDR3. Each record gives: J gene, clone size, D gene, V gene, CDR3 DNA, CDR3 protein. A D gene is named only where the DNA matches it firmly. For some rows the clone size is stated as once, few or many, or as a class when expanded; others skip it.

J gene: TRBJ2-1
clone size: -
D gene: TRBD2
V gene: TRBV20-1
CDR3 DNA: TGCAGCGTGGTGACGGCTCTAGGCCTAGCGGGGTACAATGAGCAGTTCTTC
CDR3 protein: CSVVTALGLAGYNEQFF

J gene: TRBJ2-4
clone size: many
D gene: TRBD1
V gene: TRBV7-9
CDR3 DNA: TGTGCCAGCAGCGCAAATCAGGGGGTTGACAAAAACATTCAGTACTTC
CDR3 protein: CASSANQGVDKNIQYF

J gene: TRBJ2-7
clone size: many
D gene: -
V gene: TRBV12-3/TRBV12-4
CDR3 DNA: TGTGCCAGCAGACCGGACACAAAGCCCTCCTACGAGCAGTACTTC
CDR3 protein: CASRPDTKPSYEQYF

J gene: TRBJ2-4
clone size: many
D gene: TRBD1
V gene: TRBV6-4
CDR3 DNA: TGTGCCAGCAGTGAATCGGGACAGCAAAACATTCAGTACTTC
CDR3 protein: CASSESGQQNIQYF

J gene: TRBJ2-3
clone size: -
D gene: TRBD2
V gene: TRBV11-2
CDR3 DNA: TGTGCCAGCAGCTCCAAAAGCGGGGGGGTAGGAGATACGCAGTATTTT
CDR3 protein: CASSSKSGGVGDTQYF

J gene: TRBJ2-1
clone size: -
D gene: TRBD2
V gene: TRBV19
CDR3 DNA: TGTGCCAGTAGTGCGACTAGCGGGGGCAGCTCCTACAATGAGCAGTTCTTC
CDR3 protein: CASSATSGGSSYNEQFF

J gene: TRBJ2-3
clone size: many
D gene: -
V gene: TRBV2
CDR3 DNA: TGTGCCAGCAGTGTGGGGAGCGTCGCAGATACGCAGTATTTT
CDR3 protein: CASSVGSVADTQYF

J gene: TRBJ1-4
clone size: -
D gene: -
V gene: TRBV4-3
CDR3 DNA: TGCGCCAGCAGCGTGTCCCGACTGCTTAATGAAAAACTGTTTTTT
CDR3 protein: CASSVSRLLNEKLFF

J gene: TRBJ2-3
clone size: -
D gene: -
V gene: TRBV6-5
CDR3 DNA: TGTGCCAGCAGTTACCAACAACCGGGTTTTACAGATACGCAGTATTTT
CDR3 protein: CASSYQQPGFTDTQYF

J gene: TRBJ2-1
clone size: many
D gene: TRBD2
V gene: TRBV6-1
CDR3 DNA: TGTGCCAGCAGTGCGGGGGGGTCTCCCCCCTACAATGAGCAGTTCTTC
CDR3 protein: CASSAGGSPPYNEQFF

J gene: TRBJ2-7
clone size: few
D gene: -
V gene: TRBV5-6
CDR3 DNA: TGTGCCAGCAGCTCAATACGCTTGGAGACGTTTATCTACGAGCAGTACTTC
CDR3 protein: CASSSIRLETFIYEQYF

J gene: TRBJ1-2
clone size: few
D gene: -
V gene: TRBV28
CDR3 DNA: TGTGCCAGCAGCCCCCCCCAGACAGTGGATGGCTACACCTTC
CDR3 protein: CASSPPQTVDGYTF

J gene: TRBJ2-7
clone size: many
D gene: -
V gene: TRBV4-3
CDR3 DNA: TGCGCCAGCAGCCAACACCAAACCAACTACGAGCAGTACTTC
CDR3 protein: CASSQHQTNYEQYF

J gene: TRBJ2-5
clone size: -
D gene: -
V gene: TRBV29-1
CDR3 DNA: TGCAGTATCCTGATCCTCCAGGGCCAAGAGACCCAGTACTTC
CDR3 protein: CSILILQGQETQYF

J gene: TRBJ1-5
clone size: -
D gene: -
V gene: TRBV4-3
CDR3 DNA: TGCGCCAGCAGCCAAGATAGAGGGGATAGCAATCAGCCCCAGCATTTT
CDR3 protein: CASSQDRGDSNQPQHF

J gene: TRBJ1-3
clone size: -
D gene: -
V gene: TRBV6-2/TRBV6-3
CDR3 DNA: TGTGCCAGCGAGAAGGGGCTCGGAAACACCATATATTTT
CDR3 protein: CASEKGLGNTIYF

J gene: TRBJ1-5
clone size: many
D gene: -
V gene: TRBV28
CDR3 DNA: TGTGCCAGCAGTAGGGGGGGCAATCAGCCCCAGCATTTT
CDR3 protein: CASSRGGNQPQHF

J gene: TRBJ2-1
clone size: many
D gene: -
V gene: TRBV24-1
CDR3 DNA: TGTGCCACCAGTGCCTACCGGACTACGGATGAGCAGTTCTTC
CDR3 protein: CATSAYRTTDEQFF

J gene: TRBJ2-1
clone size: many
D gene: -
V gene: TRBV10-1
CDR3 DNA: TGCGCCAGCAGCGGCTTGGGCAATGAGCAGTTCTTC
CDR3 protein: CASSGLGNEQFF

J gene: TRBJ1-6
clone size: many
D gene: -
V gene: TRBV11-2
CDR3 DNA: TGTGCCAGCAGTCCCGACAGCATAAACCTCCACTTT
CDR3 protein: CASSPDSINLHF

J gene: TRBJ2-7
clone size: many
D gene: -
V gene: TRBV29-1
CDR3 DNA: TGCAGCGTTGGGAGCGGAGCCTACGAGCAGTACTTC
CDR3 protein: CSVGSGAYEQYF

J gene: TRBJ2-1
clone size: many
D gene: -
V gene: TRBV28
CDR3 DNA: TGTGCCAGCAGTGCTCGACTAGAAGCCTACAATGAGCAGTTCTTC
CDR3 protein: CASSARLEAYNEQFF

J gene: TRBJ2-4
clone size: -
D gene: TRBD1
V gene: TRBV14
CDR3 DNA: TGTGCCAGCAGCCAAGGAACAGGGGAAAGGGCTAAAAACATTCAGTACTTC
CDR3 protein: CASSQGTGERAKNIQYF

J gene: TRBJ2-2
clone size: few
D gene: -
V gene: TRBV28
CDR3 DNA: TGTGCCATCCGTCCTGAGCTCCGGACCGGGGAGCTGTTTTTT
CDR3 protein: CAIRPELRTGELFF

J gene: TRBJ2-6
clone size: -
D gene: -
V gene: TRBV5-1
CDR3 DNA: TGCGCCAGCAGCCCCCTGAGGAGCTCTGGGGCCAACGTCCTGACTTTC
CDR3 protein: CASSPLRSSGANVLTF

J gene: TRBJ2-7
clone size: -
D gene: TRBD1
V gene: TRBV4-1
CDR3 DNA: TGCGCCAGCAGCCAAGATCCCGGGACAGGGGGCGTCGAGCAGTACTTC
CDR3 protein: CASSQDPGTGGVEQYF

J gene: TRBJ2-3
clone size: few
D gene: TRBD1
V gene: TRBV3-1
CDR3 DNA: TGTGCCAGCAGCCAAGAAAACGGACAGGGGGGCACAGATACGCAGTATTTT
CDR3 protein: CASSQENGQGGTDTQYF

J gene: TRBJ2-3
clone size: many
D gene: TRBD2
V gene: TRBV20-1
CDR3 DNA: TGCAGTGCTAGACCGGGACTAGCGGGACCAGATACGCAGTATTTT
CDR3 protein: CSARPGLAGPDTQYF

J gene: TRBJ2-5
clone size: few
D gene: -
V gene: TRBV11-3
CDR3 DNA: TGTGCCAGCAGCTTAGACCACTCTAGCCCGAAGTACTTC
CDR3 protein: CASSLDHSSPKYF

J gene: TRBJ2-7
clone size: -
D gene: TRBD2
V gene: TRBV10-3
CDR3 DNA: TGTGCCATCAGTGAGTCGAGCCTAGCGGACCTCTACGAGCAGTACTTC
CDR3 protein: CAISESSLADLYEQYF

J gene: TRBJ2-7
clone size: -
D gene: -
V gene: TRBV4-3
CDR3 DNA: TGCGCCAGCAGCCAATATAGCAGGGCGCCTTCCTACGAGCAGTACTTC
CDR3 protein: CASSQYSRAPSYEQYF

J gene: TRBJ1-2
clone size: -
D gene: TRBD1
V gene: TRBV20-1
CDR3 DNA: TGCAGTGCTAGCCCCAGGGACAGCGACTCTCCTTCCTATGGCTACACCTTC
CDR3 protein: CSASPRDSDSPSYGYTF

J gene: TRBJ2-5
clone size: -
D gene: -
V gene: TRBV4-3
CDR3 DNA: TGCGCCAGCAGCCAAGAGTGGCAGGGCGGTCTAGAGACCCAGTACTTC
CDR3 protein: CASSQEWQGGLETQYF

J gene: TRBJ1-2
clone size: -
D gene: -
V gene: TRBV27
CDR3 DNA: TGTGCCAGCAGTCATCCCACCGCCCATGGCTATGGCTACACCTTC
CDR3 protein: CASSHPTAHGYGYTF

J gene: TRBJ1-1
clone size: -
D gene: -
V gene: TRBV4-2
CDR3 DNA: TGTGCCAGCAGCCAATCAGACACTGAAGCTTTCTTT
CDR3 protein: CASSQSDTEAFF

J gene: TRBJ2-7
clone size: few
D gene: TRBD2
V gene: TRBV29-1
CDR3 DNA: TGCAGCGTAGGACTAGCGGGATCTAGGTACGAGCAGTACTTC
CDR3 protein: CSVGLAGSRYEQYF

J gene: TRBJ2-1
clone size: many
D gene: -
V gene: TRBV7-6
CDR3 DNA: TGTGCCAGCAGCCCCCCTAGTCGGTATGAGCAGTTCTTC
CDR3 protein: CASSPPSRYEQFF

J gene: TRBJ1-1
clone size: few
D gene: -
V gene: TRBV7-9
CDR3 DNA: TGTGCCAGCAGCCCCTCAGGACACACTGAAGCTTTCTTT
CDR3 protein: CASSPSGHTEAFF

J gene: TRBJ2-1
clone size: many
D gene: -
V gene: TRBV29-1
CDR3 DNA: TGCAGCTACAGGTCTAGCTCCTACAATGAGCAGTTCTTC
CDR3 protein: CSYRSSSYNEQFF

J gene: TRBJ2-1
clone size: -
D gene: TRBD1
V gene: TRBV24-1
CDR3 DNA: TGTGCCACCAGTCCCAGGACAGGGGGGCGAAATGAGCAGTTCTTC
CDR3 protein: CATSPRTGGRNEQFF

J gene: TRBJ2-1
clone size: -
D gene: -
V gene: TRBV5-1
CDR3 DNA: TGCGCCAGCAGCTTCCGCTGGCAGGGTATCAATGAGCAGTTCTTC
CDR3 protein: CASSFRWQGINEQFF

J gene: TRBJ2-7
clone size: -
D gene: TRBD1
V gene: TRBV6-5
CDR3 DNA: TGTGCCAGCAGTTCCCCCCCCCGAGACAGGGTTTCCTACGAGCAGTACTTC
CDR3 protein: CASSSPPRDRVSYEQYF

J gene: TRBJ2-1
clone size: many
D gene: -
V gene: TRBV19
CDR3 DNA: TGTGCCAGTAGTATCTTCGGGCTCTCCTACAATGAGCAGTTCTTC
CDR3 protein: CASSIFGLSYNEQFF

J gene: TRBJ2-1
clone size: many
D gene: TRBD2
V gene: TRBV9
CDR3 DNA: TGTGCCAGCAGCGTAGTCGGTCGACTAGCGGACAATGAGCAGTTCTTC
CDR3 protein: CASSVVGRLADNEQFF

J gene: TRBJ2-7
clone size: many
D gene: -
V gene: TRBV29-1
CDR3 DNA: TGCAGCGTTGAAGCGTCGACAGGACTCTACGAGCAGTACTTC
CDR3 protein: CSVEASTGLYEQYF